These 30 T cell receptor beta chains originate from one sample sequenced in a study of T cell responses to AZD1222 COVID-19 vaccine. The repertoire was sequenced with immunoSEQ multiplex PCR; TCRdb's copy has only in-frame clones and lacks some. The sample holds 85,000 to 90,000 clones; more than 75% are singletons and the top ten take 4% to 6%. Here the sequenced sample was peripheral blood, taken on day 0 of MenACWY control vaccination. The receptors come from an adult in good health.

The gene calls are TRBV5-6 and TRBJ2-1; D is perhaps TRBD1 (6 bases). The V gene lost 0 bases and the J gene lost 6 bases, with 13 bases spanning the gap. The CDR3 totals 15 residues. CDR1 and CDR2 from the germline V gene are SGHDT and YYEEEE. CDR3 sequence (DNA): TGTGCCAGCAGCTTGGTGAACAGGGCGACCAATGAGCAGTTCTTC. Translating gives CASSLVNRATNEQFF. Complete variable domain (other parts from reference TRBV5-6 and TRBJ2-1): DAGVTQSPTHLIKTRGQQVTLRCSPKSGHDTVSWYQQALGQGPQFIFQYYEEEERQRGNFPDRFSGHQFPNYSSELNVNALLLGDSALYLCASSLVNRATNEQFFGPGTRLTVL.

The chain is built from TRBV10-2 and TRBJ1-1; 8 bases match TRBD1. With 4 bases clipped from V and 5 bases from J, the junction kept 9 bases outside the gene matches. CDR3 length: 15 residues. From germline, CDR1 is WSHSY and CDR2 SAAADI. The CDR3: CASSASRGRRTEAFF. CDR3 bases: TGCGCCAGCAGTGCGAGCAGGGGGCGAAGGACTGAAGCTTTCTTT.

The chain combines TRBV10-3 with TRBJ1-2; 8 bases agree with TRBD1. The trim removed 5 bases at V and 3 bases at J, leaving 2 bases unmatched. This CDR3 is built from 13 residues. Germline V lookup: CDR1 ENHRY, CDR2 SYGVKD. CDR3: CAISTGGDYGYTF. The CDR3 DNA reads as TGTGCCATCAGTACAGGGGGGGACTATGGCTACACCTTC.

J is TRBJ2-2 and V is TRBV5-1; 8 positions agree with TRBD1. With V trimmed by 4 bases and J by 7 bases, 6 bases remained unmatched. Germline CDR1 is SGHRS and CDR2 is YFSETQ. The CDR3 length is 14 residues. CDR3 sequence: CASSRTGLSGELFF. CDR3 DNA sequence: TGCGCCAGCAGCCGGACAGGGCTGAGCGGGGAGCTGTTTTTT.

The chain combines TRBV24-1 with TRBJ2-5; 12 nucleotides align to TRBD1. The CDR3 loop spans 17 amino acids. Germline CDR1 and CDR2: KGHDR and SFDVKD. V lost 4 bases and J lost 1; bases outside the gene matches: 6. CDR3 loop: CATSDPGTGGLQETQYF. The DNA for the CDR3 is TGTGCCACCAGTGACCCGGGGACAGGGGGCCTCCAAGAGACCCAGTACTTC.

The rearrangement joins TRBV2 to TRBJ2-7, with D perhaps TRBD1 (6 bases). The ends were cut back, 1 base at V and 4 bases at J, with 8 bases in the middle. From germline, CDR1 is SNHLY and CDR2 FYNNEI. The CDR3 spans 13 residues. CDR3 coding DNA: TGTGCCAGCAGTGAAGAACAGGGTTACGAGCAGTACTTC. Protein: CASSEEQGYEQYF. The full variable domain, in which reference TRBV2 and TRBJ2-7 provide the parts outside the CDR3, is EPEVTQTPSHQVTQMGQEVILRCVPISNHLYFYWYRQILGQKVEFLVSFYNNEISEKSEIFDDQFSVERPDGSNFTLKIRSTKLEDSAMYFCASSEEQGYEQYFGPGTRLTVT.

The chain links TRBV7-2 to TRBJ1-6; perhaps TRBD1 as D (5 bases). The CDR3 spans 14 residues. Trimming removed 5 bases at V and 10 bases at J, with 15 bases between. Per the germline V gene, CDR1 is SGHTA and CDR2 is FQGNSA. The CDR3 DNA is TGTGCCAGCAGCAACCGGGGCCCGGAGTCACCCCTCCACTTT. Amino acids: CASSNRGPESPLHF.

V gene TRBV9 combines with J gene TRBJ1-3; a weak D match, TRBD1 (5 bases). Trimming removed 5 bases from V and 2 bases from J, with 11 bases in between. Germline V gives CDR1 SGDLS, CDR2 YYNGEE. CDR3 length: 14 amino acids. The CDR3 sequence is CASSREGTGNTIYF. In DNA form, the CDR3 reads TGTGCCAGCAGTCGGGAGGGGACTGGAAACACCATATATTTT.

V and J are TRBV28 and TRBJ1-5, with a tentative D call TRBD1 (5 bases). The germline CDR1 and CDR2 sequences are MDHEN and SYDVKM. The CDR3 totals 13 residues. The ends were cut back, 3 bases at V and 7 bases at J, with 10 bases in the middle. The CDR3 bases are TGTGCCAGCAGTTTGGGGGGTTTGCAGCCCCAGCATTTT. As protein: CASSLGGLQPQHF.

This clone has just a few counts. This chain connects TRBV5-1 to TRBJ2-7, with no clear D. V lost 4 bases and J lost 1, with 6 bases in between. From germline, CDR1 is SGHRS and CDR2 YFSETQ. The CDR3 covers 12 residues. The CDR3 coding sequence is TGCGCCAGCAGCCCAGCTTCCTACGAGCAGTACTTC. Amino acids: CASSPASYEQYF.

The V and J genes are TRBV6-6 and TRBJ2-2; 7 nucleotides line up with TRBD2. J gave up 1 base and V 6 bases, and 26 bases lay outside the gene matches. This CDR3 has 22 amino acids. Germline assignment: CDR1 MNHNY and CDR2 SVGAGI (reference sequence). CDR3 residues: CASSSLRSQAGLLGENTGELFF. The CDR3 nucleotides are TGTGCCAGCAGCTCACTCCGTAGCCAAGCGGGACTCCTGGGAGAGAACACCGGGGAGCTGTTTTTT.

The gene calls are TRBV6-4 and TRBJ2-7, with 10 nucleotides matching TRBD1. V shed 6 bases and J 5 bases; nucleotides not matched to a gene: 13. In germline, CDR1 is MRHNA, CDR2 SNTAGT. The CDR3 is made up of 16 amino acids. The CDR3 coding sequence is TGTGCCAGCAGCCCCCTGCCCGGGACAGGGGTACACGAGCAGTACTTC. It encodes CASSPLPGTGVHEQYF.

This clone was seen a single time. The CDR3 DNA sequence: TGTGCCAGTAGTATAGATACTAGCGGGGGCTACAATGAGCAGTTCTTC. Translated: CASSIDTSGGYNEQFF. The V call is TRBV19, the J call TRBJ2-1; 11 nucleotides align to TRBD2. Germline CDR1 reads LNHDA; CDR2 reads SQIVND (reference sequence). The CDR3 sequence is 16 residues long. V was clipped by 0 bases and J by 3 bases; unmatched bases: 1.

The chain employs TRBV4-3 and TRBJ1-2, with a tentative D call TRBD1 (5 bases). Trimming took off 2 bases at V and 8 bases at J, with 15 bases between the two ends. The CDR3 totals 14 residues. Germline values: CDR1 LGHNA, CDR2 YSLEER. The CDR3 DNA follows: TGCGCCAGCAGCCAAAGGGTAGGGACCTCCGGCTACACCTTC. Its protein product is CASSQRVGTSGYTF.

The V gene is TRBV10-1, the J gene TRBJ2-7; possible D gene TRBD2, 6 bases. Germline V gene data show CDR1 as WNHNN and CDR2 as SYGVQD (reference sequence). Trimming removed 5 bases from V and 2 bases from J, with 10 bases in between. This CDR3 is 13 amino acids long. CDR3 amino acids: CASSLTSAYEQYF. The CDR3 coding sequence is TGCGCCAGCAGTCTGACTAGTGCCTACGAGCAGTACTTC.

V usage is TRBV10-3 and J usage is TRBJ2-3; possibly TRBD1 for D (7 bases). V was trimmed by 3 bases and J by 3 bases, leaving 16 bases between them. The CDR3 sequence is 16 residues long. Germline V gene sequence: CDR1 ENHRY, CDR2 SYGVKD. The CDR3 protein is CAISDRMAGGTDTQYF. CDR3 in DNA: TGTGCCATCAGTGATAGAATGGCAGGGGGGACAGATACGCAGTATTTT.

This clone was seen more than once but under ten times. This chain links TRBV5-1 with TRBJ2-7, with D hard to call. The CDR3 has 14 residues. The germline V gene has CDR1 SGHRS and CDR2 YFSETQ. V lost 1 base and J 3 bases, leaving 11 bases between the germline ends. CDR3 DNA: TGCGCCAGCAGCTTGCTGCGGTTTAACTACGAGCAGTACTTC. Translating gives CASSLLRFNYEQYF.

CDR3 loop: CASSLGAVGGNQPQHF. CDR3 sequence (DNA): TGTGCCAGCAGCTTAGGGGCGGTTGGAGGCAATCAGCCCCAGCATTTT. The chain employs TRBV7-2 and TRBJ1-5; D not certain. The CDR3 has 16 amino acids. Germline-derived CDR1 and CDR2 are SGHTA and FQGNSA. The V gene lost 1 base and the J gene lost 2 bases, with 12 bases spanning the gap.

V is TRBV6-1 and J is TRBJ1-1, with D perhaps TRBD1 (5 bases). Germline V gene sequence: CDR1 MNHNS, CDR2 SASEGT. CDR3 length equals 14 residues. Trimming pared 0 bases from V and 5 bases from J, leaving 10 bases between. CDR3 region: CASSEARVGTEAFF. The CDR3 region has the DNA TGTGCCAGCAGTGAAGCCAGGGTAGGGACTGAAGCTTTCTTT.

J is TRBJ2-7 and V is TRBV7-2; D perhaps matches TRBD1 (5 bases). Germline V gives CDR1 SGHTA, CDR2 FQGNSA. V was trimmed by 6 bases and J by 2 bases, leaving 14 bases between them. This CDR3 spans 14 amino acids. The CDR3 DNA reads as TGTGCCAGCAGGATTGACAGCGCGGCCTACGAGCAGTACTTC. Its protein product is CASRIDSAAYEQYF. Filled out from reference TRBV7-2 and TRBJ2-7, the complete variable domain reads GAGVSQSPSNKVTEKGKDVELRCDPISGHTALYWYRQSLGQGLEFLIYFQGNSAPDKSGLPSDRFSAERTGGSVSTLTIQRTQQEDSAVYLCASRIDSAAYEQYFGPGTRLTVT.

This chain connects TRBV19 to TRBJ1-5, with D uncertain. Germline CDR1 LNHDA, CDR2 SQIVND (reference sequence). Deletions cut 3 bases from V and 0 bases from J, with 9 bases between. The length of the CDR3 is 15 residues. The chain's CDR3 is CASSITRNSNQPQHF. The CDR3 nucleotides read TGTGCCAGTAGTATTACCCGGAATAGCAATCAGCCCCAGCATTTT.

The chain employs TRBV28 and TRBJ2-5; TRBD1 agrees at 8 bases. Germline CDR1 and CDR2: MDHEN and SYDVKM. CDR3 length: 17 amino acids. V shed 6 bases, J shed 5 bases, and the junction held 17 bases outside the gene matches. CDR3 amino acids: CASRYLVPRGQGETQYF. CDR3 nucleotide sequence: TGTGCCAGCAGATACCTTGTTCCCAGGGGGCAGGGGGAGACCCAGTACTTC. The whole variable domain, filled in from reference TRBV28 and TRBJ2-5, reads DVKVTQSSRYLVKRTGEKVFLECVQDMDHENMFWYRQDPGLGLRLIYFSYDVKMKEKGDIPEGYSVSREKKERFSLILESASTNQTSMYLCASRYLVPRGQGETQYFGPGTRLLVL.

The chain links TRBV27 to TRBJ2-7; D possibly uses TRBD1 or TRBD2 (5 bases each). The CDR3 runs 14 residues. V was trimmed by 4 bases and J by 3 bases, leaving 13 bases between them. The germline V gene encodes CDR1 MNHEY and CDR2 SMNVEV (reference sequence). This CDR3 is CASSSLSGLYEQYF. The CDR3 DNA is TGTGCCAGCAGTTCCCTATCGGGGCTCTACGAGCAGTACTTC.

The chain is built from TRBV13 and TRBJ2-5, with TRBD2 as a possible D gene (5 bases). The V gene's germline CDR1 is PRHDT and CDR2 FYEKMQ (reference sequence). This CDR3 is built from 14 residues. V was shortened by 5 bases and J by 7 bases, with 17 bases between the two germline ends. CDR3 loop: CASSMSGTHRTQYF. DNA of the CDR3: TGTGCCAGCAGCATGAGCGGCACCCACCGGACCCAGTACTTC.

The V call is TRBV29-1, the J call TRBJ1-2, with a tentative D call TRBD1 (6 bases). The V gene's germline CDR1 is SQVTM and CDR2 ANQGSEA. V was clipped by 7 bases and J by 7 bases, with 16 bases between them. The CDR3 consists of 12 residues. The CDR3 DNA reads TGCAGCGCAGCAGGGGAGGGGACTGGCTACACCTTC. This codes for CSAAGEGTGYTF.

This clone was counted a few times. The chain joins TRBV2 to TRBJ1-4; no clear D gene. Per the germline V gene, CDR1 is SNHLY and CDR2 is FYNNEI. Trimming left V 3 bases short and J 8 bases short, with 13 bases between. The CDR3 has 14 residues. CDR3 region: CASSDGRAQEKLFF. DNA of the CDR3: TGTGCCAGCAGTGATGGGAGGGCGCAGGAAAAACTGTTTTTT.

The chain combines TRBV6-2 or TRBV6-3 with TRBJ1-1, with TRBD1 matching over 10 bases. The junction had 11 bases not matched to a gene; V was cut back by 1 base and J by 3 bases. This CDR3 has 18 residues. The germline V gene has CDR1 MNHEY and CDR2 SVGEGT. CDR3 in amino acids: CASSYLQTGGSGDTEAFF. The DNA of the CDR3 is TGTGCCAGCAGTTACTTGCAGACAGGGGGCAGTGGGGACACTGAAGCTTTCTTT.

This rearrangement joins TRBV7-9 to TRBJ1-5; tentatively, D is TRBD1 (6 bases). Trimming took 1 base from V and 13 from J, leaving 11 bases between them. The length of the CDR3 is 12 residues. Per the germline V gene, CDR1 is SEHNR and CDR2 is FQNEAQ (reference sequence). CDR3 residues: CASSLEDSPQHF. The CDR3 DNA sequence: TGTGCCAGCAGCTTAGAGGACAGTCCTCAGCATTTT.

The chain joins TRBV6-2 or TRBV6-3 to TRBJ2-1; maybe TRBD2 (5 bases). CDR3 length: 13 residues. Germline V gives CDR1 MNHEY, CDR2 SVGEGT. V lost 0 bases to trimming and J lost 11 bases, with 11 bases between them. The CDR3 reads CASSYSGEYKQFF. CDR3 nucleotide sequence: TGTGCCAGCAGTTACTCTGGGGAGTATAAGCAGTTCTTC.

The chain joins TRBV15 to TRBJ2-6; D is possibly TRBD1 or TRBD2 (5 bases each). The germline CDR1 and CDR2 sequences are LNHNV and YYDKDF (reference sequence). V dropped 8 bases and J dropped 0 bases, with 11 bases sitting between them. CDR3 size: 15 residues. This CDR3 reads CATGTVGSGANVLTF. The CDR3, as DNA: TGTGCCACCGGGACGGTTGGCTCTGGGGCCAACGTCCTGACTTTC.